One and the same sample provided the 5 T cell receptor beta chains below, sequenced in a study of beta chain features in type 1 diabetes. Isolated RNA was reverse transcribed in full, so expressed TCRB transcripts were sequenced. Sequencing used immunoSEQ multiplex PCR; TCRdb keeps in-frame clones, though not all of them. The table records about 250,000 clones, roughly 13% of them present only once. Specimen: naive CD4+ T cells from blood. These receptors were taken from a woman aged 40 to 50 in good health.

V and J are TRBV7-2 and TRBJ2-1, with 10 nucleotides matching TRBD2. Germline lookup yields CDR1 SGHTA and CDR2 FQGNSA. The J segment lost 5 bases and the V segment lost 4 bases, leaving 5 bases of the junction unmatched. This CDR3 has 15 residues. The CDR3 DNA reads TGTGCCAGCAGCTCTAGCGGGGGAAATAACAATGAGCAGTTCTTC. Its translation is CASSSSGGNNNEQFF.

This clone showed up just a few times. This chain links TRBV5-4 with TRBJ2-1, with D possibly being TRBD2 (7 bases). V shed 4 bases and J shed 4 bases, with 18 bases lying between them. CDR3 length: 16 residues. Germline lookup yields CDR1 SGHNT and CDR2 YYREEE (reference sequence). The CDR3 here is CASSPSGGGAYNEQFF. The CDR3 DNA sequence: TGTGCCAGCAGCCCCTCCGGCGGGGGCGCGTACAATGAGCAGTTCTTC.

In DNA form, the CDR3 reads TGTGCCAGCATCCTACAGGGAGGGGGAAAAGAGACCCAGTACTTC. Protein sequence: CASILQGGGKETQYF. This rearrangement joins TRBV2 to TRBJ2-5; D is perhaps TRBD2 (7 bases). Germline CDR1 SNHLY, CDR2 FYNNEI. CDR3 length: 15 residues. The ends were cut back, 7 bases at V and 3 bases at J, with 18 bases in the middle.

This clone was counted only a few times. The genes are TRBV9 and TRBJ2-7; D perhaps matches TRBD1 (5 bases). The CDR3 spans 16 residues. With 0 bases removed from V and 2 bases from J, the gap between germline ends came to 15 bases. Germline values: CDR1 SGDLS, CDR2 YYNGEE. The CDR3 loop reads CASSVDEGVQTYEQYF. The CDR3 coding sequence is TGTGCCAGCAGCGTAGACGAAGGGGTGCAGACCTACGAGCAGTACTTC.

This chain connects TRBV19 to TRBJ2-3, with TRBD2 as a possible D gene (6 bases). The V end lost 3 bases, the J end lost 3 bases, and 13 bases lay between the germline ends. The CDR3 length is 15 residues. Germline CDR1 reads LNHDA; CDR2 reads SQIVND (reference sequence). The DNA of the CDR3 is TGTGCCAGTAGTATGGGAGGTGTTGGTACAGATACGCAGTATTTT. Protein product: CASSMGGVGTDTQYF.